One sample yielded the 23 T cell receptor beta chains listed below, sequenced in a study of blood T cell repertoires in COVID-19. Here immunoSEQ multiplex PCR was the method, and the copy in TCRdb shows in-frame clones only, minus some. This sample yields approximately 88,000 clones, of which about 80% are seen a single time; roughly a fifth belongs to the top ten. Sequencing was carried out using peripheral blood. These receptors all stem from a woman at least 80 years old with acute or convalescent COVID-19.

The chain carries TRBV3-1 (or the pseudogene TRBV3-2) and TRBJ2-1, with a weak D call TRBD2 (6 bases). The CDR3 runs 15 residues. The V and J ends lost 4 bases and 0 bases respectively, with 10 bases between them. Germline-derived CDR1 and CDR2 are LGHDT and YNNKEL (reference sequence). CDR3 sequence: CASSPAGFSYNEQFF. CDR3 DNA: TGTGCCAGCAGCCCGGCGGGATTCTCCTACAATGAGCAGTTCTTC.

The CDR3 is CASSRSPGTSGQETQYF. The CDR3 nucleotides are TGTGCCAGCTCACGCAGCCCCGGGACTAGCGGGCAAGAGACCCAGTACTTC. The rearrangement uses TRBV18 and TRBJ2-5, with 12 bases aligning to TRBD2. The length of the CDR3 is 17 residues. Per the germline V gene, CDR1 is KGHSH and CDR2 is LQKENI. V dropped 4 bases and J dropped 2; count of bases not matched to a gene: 8.

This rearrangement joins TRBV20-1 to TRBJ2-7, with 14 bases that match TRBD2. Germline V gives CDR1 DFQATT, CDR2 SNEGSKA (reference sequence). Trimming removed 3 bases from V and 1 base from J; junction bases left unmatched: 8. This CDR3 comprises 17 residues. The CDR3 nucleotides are TGCAGTGCTAGTATGACTAGCGGGAGGGAAGGTTCCTACGAGCAGTACTTC. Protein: CSASMTSGREGSYEQYF.

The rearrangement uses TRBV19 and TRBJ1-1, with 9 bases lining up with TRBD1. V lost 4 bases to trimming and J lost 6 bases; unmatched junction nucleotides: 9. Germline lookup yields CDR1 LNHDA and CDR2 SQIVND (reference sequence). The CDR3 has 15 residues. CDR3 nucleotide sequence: TGTGCCAGTAGTACCGGACAGGGGAGAGCGGCTGAAGCTTTCTTT. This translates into CASSTGQGRAAEAFF. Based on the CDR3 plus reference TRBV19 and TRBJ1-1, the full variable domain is DGGITQSPKYLFRKEGQNVTLSCEQNLNHDAMYWYRQDPGQGLRLIYYSQIVNDFQKGDIAEGYSVSREKKESFPLTVTSAQKNPTAFYLCASSTGQGRAAEAFFGQGTRLTVV.

For the CDR3, the DNA is TGTGCCAGCAGCGGAGGGGTATATGGCTACACCTTC. It encodes CASSGGVYGYTF. This chain uses TRBV6-5 with TRBJ1-2; D might be TRBD1 (5 bases). The CDR3 sequence is 12 residues long. CDR1 and CDR2 from the germline V gene are MNHEY and SVGAGI. Trimming took 6 bases from V and 5 from J, leaving 10 bases between them.

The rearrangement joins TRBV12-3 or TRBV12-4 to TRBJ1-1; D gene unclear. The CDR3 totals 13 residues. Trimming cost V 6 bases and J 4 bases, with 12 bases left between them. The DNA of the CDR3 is TGTGCCAGCAGCCTATACGAGGTCACTGAAGCTTTCTTT. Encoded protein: CASSLYEVTEAFF.

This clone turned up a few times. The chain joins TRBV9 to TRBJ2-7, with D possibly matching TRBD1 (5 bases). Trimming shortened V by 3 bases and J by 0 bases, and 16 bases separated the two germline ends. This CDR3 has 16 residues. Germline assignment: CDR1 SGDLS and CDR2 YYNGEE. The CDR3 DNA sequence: TGTGCCAGCAGCGCCCTCGGACACGGAGACTCCTACGAGCAGTACTTC. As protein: CASSALGHGDSYEQYF.

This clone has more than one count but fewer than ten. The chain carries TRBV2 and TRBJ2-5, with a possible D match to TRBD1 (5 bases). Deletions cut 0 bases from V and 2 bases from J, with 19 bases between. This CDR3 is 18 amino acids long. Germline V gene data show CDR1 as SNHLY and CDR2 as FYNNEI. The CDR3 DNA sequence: TGTGCCAGCAGTGAAGCATGGACCCAGGGCCTTCTTCAAGAGACCCAGTACTTC. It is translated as CASSEAWTQGLLQETQYF.

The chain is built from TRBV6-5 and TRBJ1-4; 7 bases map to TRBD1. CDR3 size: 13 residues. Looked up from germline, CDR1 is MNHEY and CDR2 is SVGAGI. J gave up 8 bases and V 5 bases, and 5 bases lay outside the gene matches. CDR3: CASSLGGWEKLFF. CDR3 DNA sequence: TGTGCCAGCAGTCTAGGGGGCTGGGAAAAACTGTTTTTT.

The CDR3 here is CASSLSPVATEAFF. CDR3 in DNA: TGTGCCAGCAGCCTGAGTCCGGTAGCCACTGAAGCTTTCTTT. The rearrangement links TRBV3-1 (or the pseudogene TRBV3-2) to TRBJ1-1; D call uncertain. Trimming cost V 4 bases and J 4 bases, with 13 bases left between them. Germline values: CDR1 LGHDT, CDR2 YNNKEL (reference sequence). The CDR3 sequence is 14 residues long.

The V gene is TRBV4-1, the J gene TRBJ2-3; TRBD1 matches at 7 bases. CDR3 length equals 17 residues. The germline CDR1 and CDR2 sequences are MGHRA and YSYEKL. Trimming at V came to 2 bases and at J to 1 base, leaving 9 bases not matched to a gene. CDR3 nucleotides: TGCGCCAGCAGCCAACCCCGACAGGGACGAGGCACAGATACGCAGTATTTT. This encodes CASSQPRQGRGTDTQYF.

The CDR3 sequence is CASSWGQGDEQYF. CDR3 sequence (DNA): TGTGCCAGCAGCTGGGGACAGGGAGACGAGCAGTACTTC. This rearrangement joins TRBV11-2 to TRBJ2-7; 9 bases agree with TRBD1. The ends lost 4 bases at V and 5 bases at J; junction bases unmatched: 3. Germline V gives CDR1 SGHAT, CDR2 FQNNGV. CDR3 length: 13 residues. The variable domain in full, with the rest retrieved from reference TRBV11-2 and TRBJ2-7, is EAGVAQSPRYKIIEKRQSVAFWCNPISGHATLYWYQQILGQGPKLLIQFQNNGVVDDSQLPKDRFSAERLKGVDSTLKIQPAKLEDSAVYLCASSWGQGDEQYFGPGTRLTVT.

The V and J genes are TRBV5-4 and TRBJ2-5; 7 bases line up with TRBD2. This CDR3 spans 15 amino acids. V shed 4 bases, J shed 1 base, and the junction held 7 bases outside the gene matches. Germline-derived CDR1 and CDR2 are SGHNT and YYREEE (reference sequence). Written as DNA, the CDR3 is TGTGCCAGCAGCCCCCGCTGGGGGGGCCAAGAGACCCAGTACTTC. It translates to CASSPRWGGQETQYF.

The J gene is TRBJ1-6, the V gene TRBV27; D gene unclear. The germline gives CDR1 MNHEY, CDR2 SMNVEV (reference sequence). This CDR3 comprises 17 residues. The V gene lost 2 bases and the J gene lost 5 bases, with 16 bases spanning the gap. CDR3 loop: CASSLAGSPPNNSPLHF. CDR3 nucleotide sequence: TGTGCCAGCAGTTTAGCGGGATCCCCTCCAAATAATTCACCCCTCCACTTT.

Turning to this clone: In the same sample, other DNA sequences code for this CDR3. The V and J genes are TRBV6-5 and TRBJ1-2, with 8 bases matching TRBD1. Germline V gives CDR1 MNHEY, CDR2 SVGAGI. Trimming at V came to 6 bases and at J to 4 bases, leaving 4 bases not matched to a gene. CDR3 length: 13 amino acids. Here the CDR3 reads CASSLDRVYGYTF. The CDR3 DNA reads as TGTGCCAGCAGCTTGGACAGGGTCTATGGCTACACCTTC.

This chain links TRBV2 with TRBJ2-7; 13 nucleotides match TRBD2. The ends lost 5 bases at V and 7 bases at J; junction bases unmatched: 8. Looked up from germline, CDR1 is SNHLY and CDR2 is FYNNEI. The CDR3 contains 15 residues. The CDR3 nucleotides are TGTGCCAGCAGTCCCCCGGGACTAGCGGGGTGGGAGCAGTACTTC. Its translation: CASSPPGLAGWEQYF. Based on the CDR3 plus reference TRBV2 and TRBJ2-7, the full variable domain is EPEVTQTPSHQVTQMGQEVILRCVPISNHLYFYWYRQILGQKVEFLVSFYNNEISEKSEIFDDQFSVERPDGSNFTLKIRSTKLEDSAMYFCASSPPGLAGWEQYFGPGTRLTVT.

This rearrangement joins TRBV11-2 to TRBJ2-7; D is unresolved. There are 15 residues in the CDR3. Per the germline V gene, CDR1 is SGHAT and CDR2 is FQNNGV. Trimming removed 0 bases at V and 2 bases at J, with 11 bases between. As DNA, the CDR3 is TGTGCCAGCAGCTTAGAAGGTACCCGGGCCTACGAGCAGTACTTC. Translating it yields CASSLEGTRAYEQYF.

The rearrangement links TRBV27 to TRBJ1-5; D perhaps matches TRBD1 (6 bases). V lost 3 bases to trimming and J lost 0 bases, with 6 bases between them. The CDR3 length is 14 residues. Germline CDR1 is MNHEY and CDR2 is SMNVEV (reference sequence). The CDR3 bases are TGTGCCAGCAGTTTCAGGGGTAGCAATCAGCCCCAGCATTTT. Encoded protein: CASSFRGSNQPQHF.

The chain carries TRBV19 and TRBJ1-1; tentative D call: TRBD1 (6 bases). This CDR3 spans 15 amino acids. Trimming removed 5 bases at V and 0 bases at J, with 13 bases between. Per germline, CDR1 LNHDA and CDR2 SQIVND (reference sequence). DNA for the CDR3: TGTGCCAGTAGTTGGACAGACGGGATGAACACTGAAGCTTTCTTT. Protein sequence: CASSWTDGMNTEAFF.

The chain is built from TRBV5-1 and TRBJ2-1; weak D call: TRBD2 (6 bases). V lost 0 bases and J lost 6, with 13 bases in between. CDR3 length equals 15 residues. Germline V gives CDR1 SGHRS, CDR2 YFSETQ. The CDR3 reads CASSLVLSAGNEQFF. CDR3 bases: TGCGCCAGCAGCTTGGTGTTATCAGCGGGCAATGAGCAGTTCTTC.

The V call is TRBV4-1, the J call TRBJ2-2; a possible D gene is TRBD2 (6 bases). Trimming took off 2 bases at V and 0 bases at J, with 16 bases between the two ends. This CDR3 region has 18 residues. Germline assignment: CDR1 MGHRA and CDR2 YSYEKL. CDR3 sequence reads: CASSQKFTGTANTGELFF. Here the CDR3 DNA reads TGCGCCAGCAGCCAAAAGTTTACCGGGACTGCGAACACCGGGGAGCTGTTTTTT.

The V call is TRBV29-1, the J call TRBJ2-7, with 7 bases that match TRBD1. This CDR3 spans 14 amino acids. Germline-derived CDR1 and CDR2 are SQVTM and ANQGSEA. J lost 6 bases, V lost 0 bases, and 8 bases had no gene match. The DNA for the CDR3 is TGCAGCGTTGAAGATGGTCAGGGGGAGAGCGAGCAGTACTTC. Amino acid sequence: CSVEDGQGESEQYF.

The CDR3 is CASSLALAGAYEQFF. The CDR3 region has the DNA TGCGCCAGCAGCTTGGCCCTAGCGGGAGCATATGAGCAGTTCTTC. V usage is TRBV5-1 and J usage is TRBJ2-1; 10 bases are shared with TRBD2. The CDR3 is made up of 15 amino acids. V was clipped by 0 bases and J by 8 bases; unmatched bases: 5. Germline V gene data show CDR1 as SGHRS and CDR2 as YFSETQ.